A single sample gave rise to the 18 T cell receptor beta chains below, sequenced in a study of identical twins. Via MiXCR, TCRdb re-called the 5' RACE reads, giving one row per CDR3 protein. This sample has around 500,000 distinct CDR3 sequences, with about 14% found just once. These data also formed part of another study, on yellow fever vaccine responses in identical twins.

The sequenced material came from CD4+ T cells sorted from blood. The receptor set was obtained from a young woman in good health.

This clonotype was seen a few times. The chain employs TRBV6-1 and TRBJ2-1, with a weak D call TRBD2 (6 bases). Germline CDR1 reads MNHNS; CDR2 reads SASEGT. The CDR3 contains 14 residues. With 8 bases removed from V and 7 bases from J, the gap between germline ends came to 18 bases. The CDR3 is CASSRDWDLNEQFF. In DNA form, the CDR3 reads TGTGCCAGCTCCCGGGACTGGGACCTGAATGAGCAGTTCTTC.

This clonotype has only a few counts. The rearrangement uses TRBV6-2 or TRBV6-3 and TRBJ2-1, with a tentative D call TRBD2 (5 bases). Per the germline V gene, CDR1 is MNHEY and CDR2 is SVGEGT. The V end was cut by 7 bases, the J end by 6 bases, with 13 bases between. This CDR3 is built from 13 residues. The CDR3 coding sequence is TGTGCCAGCAATATCGTCGGAGGCAATGAGCAGTTCTTC. Protein: CASNIVGGNEQFF.

The V call is TRBV12-3 or TRBV12-4, the J call TRBJ2-7, with a possible D match to TRBD2 (6 bases). The CDR3 consists of 15 residues. V shed 5 bases and J shed 5 bases, with 19 bases lying between them. This chain's CDR3 is CASSAGTAYRHEQYF. CDR3 nucleotides: TGTGCCAGCAGTGCTGGGACTGCATATCGGCACGAGCAGTACTTC.

This clonotype has more than one count but fewer than ten. This chain's CDR3 is CSGRVYDTQYF. The CDR3 DNA sequence: TGCAGTGGGCGAGTTTACGATACGCAGTATTTT. The chain couples TRBV20-1 to TRBJ2-3; unclear D gene. The CDR3 loop spans 11 amino acids. With 7 bases removed from V and 6 bases from J, the gap between germline ends came to 11 bases. Looked up from germline, CDR1 is DFQATT and CDR2 is SNEGSKA (reference sequence).

This clonotype was seen ten or more times. The V call is TRBV5-5, the J call TRBJ2-5; D ambiguous. Germline assignment: CDR1 SGHKS and CDR2 YYEKEE (reference sequence). V lost 4 bases to trimming and J lost 5 bases, with 15 bases between them. The CDR3 runs 14 residues. The CDR3 protein is CASSRWVGMETQYF. CDR3 sequence (DNA): TGTGCCAGCAGCCGATGGGTAGGGATGGAGACCCAGTACTTC.

This clonotype was counted many times. The chain combines TRBV27 with TRBJ2-2; 9 bases are a match to TRBD2. The CDR3 consists of 17 residues. CDR1 and CDR2 (germline): MNHEY, SMNVEV (reference sequence). V gave up 1 base and J gave up 2 bases; unmatched junction bases: 5. The CDR3 loop is CASSLFRRGGNTGELFF. The DNA for the CDR3 is TGTGCCAGCAGTTTATTCAGGCGGGGGGGAAACACCGGGGAGCTGTTTTTT.

This clonotype was counted between two and nine times. The chain links TRBV5-6 to TRBJ2-4; D is perhaps TRBD2 (6 bases). Germline lookup yields CDR1 SGHDT and CDR2 YYEEEE. This CDR3 is built from 18 residues. The germline V and J ends were trimmed by 1 base and 7 bases, with 24 bases remaining between them. CDR3: CASSLQRAGPGPWNIQYF. CDR3 DNA sequence: TGTGCCAGCAGCTTGCAGCGCGCGGGGCCGGGACCGTGGAACATTCAGTACTTC.

The chain has TRBV6-1 and TRBJ2-1; TRBD1 is a possible D gene (6 bases). The CDR3 has 15 amino acids. Germline CDR1 and CDR2: MNHNS and SASEGT. Trimming took off 7 bases at V and 3 bases at J, with 16 bases between the two ends. This CDR3 is CASTQTDRGYNEQFF. CDR3 DNA sequence: TGTGCCAGCACCCAAACGGACAGAGGCTACAATGAGCAGTTCTTC.

This clonotype was counted only a few times. The genes are TRBV15 and TRBJ2-3; D possibly corresponds to TRBD2 (7 bases). V dropped 10 bases and J dropped 2 bases, with 16 bases sitting between them. This CDR3 is built from 14 residues. The germline V gene encodes CDR1 LNHNV and CDR2 YYDKDF (reference sequence). CDR3 DNA: TGTGCCATCAGTGAGGGGGGGACCACAGATACGCAGTATTTT. This codes for CAISEGGTTDTQYF.

This clonotype was observed a handful of times. J is TRBJ2-1 and V is TRBV7-3; D ambiguous. The CDR3 has 15 residues. Trimming took off 7 bases at V and 5 bases at J, with 18 bases between the two ends. Germline V lookup: CDR1 SGHTA, CDR2 FQGTGA. CDR3 loop: CASKTSRKVNNEQFF. CDR3 nucleotides: TGTGCCAGCAAGACGTCCCGGAAGGTAAACAATGAGCAGTTCTTC.

The V call is TRBV5-8, the J call TRBJ2-5, with D perhaps TRBD1 or TRBD2 (5 bases each). Germline CDR1 and CDR2: SGHTS and YDEGEE. The CDR3 extends over 10 amino acids. Trimming took 4 bases from V and 9 from J, leaving 7 bases between them. The CDR3 bases are TGTGCCAGCAGCGGGACGGCCCAGTACTTC. Translated: CASSGTAQYF.

This clonotype has only a few counts. This sequence joins TRBV5-1 and TRBJ2-7; the D gene is possibly TRBD1 (6 bases). Germline assignment: CDR1 SGHRS and CDR2 YFSETQ. CDR3 size: 14 residues. V was trimmed by 4 bases and J by 2 bases, leaving 13 bases between them. The CDR3 DNA reads TGCGCCAGCAGCGCCACAGGGTTAACCTACGAGCAGTACTTC. Its protein product is CASSATGLTYEQYF.

This clonotype was seen a handful of times. The genes are TRBV7-2 and TRBJ1-2, with D hard to call. The CDR3 consists of 13 residues. Germline V gene lookup returns CDR1 SGHTA and CDR2 FQGNSA. V was pared by 5 bases and J by 2 bases, with 9 bases between. The CDR3 protein is CASSLTSNYGYTF. As DNA, the CDR3 is TGTGCCAGCAGCCTGACATCCAACTATGGCTACACCTTC.

This clonotype occurred a few times. This rearrangement joins TRBV28 to TRBJ2-3, with 11 bases that match TRBD2. After removal of 3 bases from V and 0 bases from J, the junction contained 2 bases not matched to a gene. Per the germline V gene, CDR1 is MDHEN and CDR2 is SYDVKM. The CDR3 length is 16 residues. The CDR3 sequence: CASSFSGGASTDTQYF. CDR3 bases: TGTGCCAGCAGTTTTAGCGGGGGGGCTAGCACAGATACGCAGTATTTT.

The CDR3 sequence: CASRPPGQGEETQYF. Written as DNA, the CDR3 is TGTGCCAGCAGACCTCCGGGACAGGGGGAAGAGACCCAGTACTTC. The rearrangement links TRBV6-1 to TRBJ2-5, with 11 bases lining up with TRBD1. Germline CDR1 reads MNHNS; CDR2 reads SASEGT. V dropped 6 bases and J dropped 3; count of bases not matched to a gene: 6. The CDR3 runs 15 residues.

There are a few counts of this clonotype. This CDR3 is CASSQVGDSWTLGELFF. CDR3 bases: TGTGCCAGCAGCCAAGTTGGGGATAGTTGGACGTTGGGGGAGCTGTTTTTT. The J gene is TRBJ2-2, the V gene TRBV4-2; D unclear. With 1 base removed from V and 8 bases from J, the gap between germline ends came to 20 bases. The CDR3 is made up of 17 amino acids. The germline V gene encodes CDR1 LGHNA and CDR2 YNFKEQ.

The rearrangement links TRBV20-1 to TRBJ2-1; 12 bases are shared with TRBD2. The CDR3 totals 14 residues. After removal of 3 bases from V and 8 bases from J, the junction contained 5 bases not matched to a gene. Germline V gives CDR1 DFQATT, CDR2 SNEGSKA (reference sequence). CDR3 DNA sequence: TGCAGTGCTAGGCTAGCGGGGGGGTACTATGAGCAGTTCTTC. Translation: CSARLAGGYYEQFF.

There are a few counts of this clonotype. The chain couples TRBV27 to TRBJ1-4; D is uncertain. The V end was cut by 5 bases, the J end by 5 bases, with 6 bases between. The CDR3 contains 12 residues. The germline CDR1 and CDR2 sequences are MNHEY and SMNVEV (reference sequence). The CDR3 loop reads CASSGRNEKLFF. CDR3 DNA: TGTGCCAGCAGTGGACGGAATGAAAAACTGTTTTTT.